These 13 T cell receptor beta chains were sequenced from one sample in a study of CD8 T cells in ankylosing spondylitis. Their recognized antigens are unknown. Via MiXCR, TCRdb re-called the 5' RACE reads, giving one row per CDR3 protein. This table holds a few hundred thousand distinct CDR3 sequences, less than 10% found once. General study points: Several highly homologous variants made up a TCR beta motif, and this motif appeared characteristic of ankylosing spondylitis blood.

Material: blood, either unsorted or a sorted T cell fraction (not recorded which). The receptors were gathered from a male donor with ankylosing spondylitis.

There are many counts of this clonotype. The rearrangement uses TRBV28 and TRBJ1-6, with D perhaps matching TRBD1 (6 bases). Germline V gives CDR1 MDHEN, CDR2 SYDVKM. V shed 6 bases and J shed 9 bases, with 15 bases lying between them. This CDR3 is 14 amino acids long. CDR3 sequence reads: CASSRRQEISPLHF. In DNA form, the CDR3 reads TGTGCCAGCAGCCGCAGACAGGAGATTTCACCCCTCCACTTT.

The chain combines TRBV2 with TRBJ2-1; no definite D call. V lost 4 bases and J lost 0, with 7 bases in between. Germline V gives CDR1 SNHLY, CDR2 FYNNEI. The CDR3 runs 14 residues. The CDR3 loop is CASSGKSSYNEQFF. CDR3 nucleotide sequence: TGTGCCAGCAGTGGAAAAAGCTCCTACAATGAGCAGTTCTTC.

The table lists this clonotype with a few counts. The CDR3 DNA reads TGTGCCAGCAGTTCCGGGACAGGGTGGGGGAATTCACCCCTCCACTTT. Translating it yields CASSSGTGWGNSPLHF. The chain joins TRBV28 to TRBJ1-6, with 9 bases identical to TRBD1. The germline V gene has CDR1 MDHEN and CDR2 SYDVKM. J was trimmed by 7 bases and V by 4 bases; bases with no gene match: 8. This CDR3 comprises 16 residues.

This chain connects TRBV19 to TRBJ2-1, with 10 bases fitting TRBD1. CDR1 is LNHDA and CDR2 is SQIVND in the germline V gene (reference sequence). J was trimmed by 7 bases and V by 9 bases; bases with no gene match: 12. The CDR3 length is 15 residues. For the CDR3, the DNA is TGTGCCAGCTTCCGTACCGGGACAGGGGTAAATGAGCAGTTCTTC. As protein: CASFRTGTGVNEQFF.

The V call is TRBV28, the J call TRBJ2-1; 9 positions agree with TRBD2. CDR3 size: 17 residues. The J segment lost 2 bases and the V segment lost 4 bases, leaving 9 bases of the junction unmatched. The germline V gene has CDR1 MDHEN and CDR2 SYDVKM. In DNA, the CDR3 is TGTGCCAGCAGTTCACCCCGTAGCGGGAGTCCCTACAATGAGCAGTTCTTC. Translating it yields CASSSPRSGSPYNEQFF.

This clonotype was seen more than once but under ten times. This rearrangement joins TRBV3-1 to TRBJ2-2, with 8 bases identical to TRBD2. There are 16 residues in the CDR3. With V trimmed by 3 bases and J by 5 bases, 8 bases remained unmatched. Germline V gives CDR1 LGHDT, CDR2 YNNKEL (reference sequence). CDR3 region: CASSQTRASGTGELFF. As DNA, the CDR3 is TGTGCCAGCAGCCAGACTAGGGCTAGCGGGACCGGGGAGCTGTTTTTT.

This clonotype has only a few counts. The rearrangement joins TRBV29-1 to TRBJ2-7, with no clear D. V gave up 6 bases and J gave up 3 bases, with 15 bases separating them. Germline V gene lookup returns CDR1 SQVTM and CDR2 ANQGSEA. The CDR3 consists of 13 residues. The CDR3 DNA is TGCAGCGTGCGTTACCCCCTTAACTACGAGCAGTACTTC. This translates into CSVRYPLNYEQYF.

This sequence joins TRBV18 and TRBJ2-3; D not resolved. CDR3 length: 14 residues. V was trimmed by 3 bases and J by 1 base, leaving 8 bases between them. Germline V gene lookup returns CDR1 KGHSH and CDR2 LQKENI. The chain's CDR3 is CASSPPQRTDTQYF. DNA of the CDR3: TGTGCCAGCTCACCGCCACAGCGCACAGATACGCAGTATTTT.

This clonotype was seen a handful of times. The rearrangement links TRBV30 to TRBJ1-3; D is undetermined. The germline CDR1 and CDR2 sequences are GTSNPN and SVGIG (reference sequence). V lost 2 bases to trimming and J lost 2 bases, with 7 bases between them. The CDR3 is 13 amino acids. The CDR3 DNA follows: TGTGCCTGGAGTAGGGAAACTGGAAACACCATATATTTT. This encodes CAWSRETGNTIYF.

About this clonotype itself: A much larger clone sits a single nucleotide away, making a read error possible. The rearrangement joins TRBV30 to TRBJ2-1; D is unclear. Trimming shortened V by 4 bases and J by 7 bases, and 14 bases separated the two germline ends. CDR3 length equals 13 residues. The germline V gene encodes CDR1 GTSNPN and CDR2 SVGIG (reference sequence). For the CDR3, the DNA is TGTGCCTGGACCGCGCAAGGGCCAAATGAGCAGTTCTTC. Translation: CAWTAQGPNEQFF. The full variable domain, in which reference TRBV30 and TRBJ2-1 provide the parts outside the CDR3, is SQTIHQWPATLVQPVGSPLSLECTVEGTSNPNLYWYRQAAGRGLQLLFYSVGIGQISSEVPQNLSASRPQDRQFILSSKKLLLSDSGFYLCAWTAQGPNEQFFGPGTRLTVL.

The V and J genes are TRBV2 and TRBJ1-5, with TRBD1 identical over 8 bases. The CDR3 contains 15 residues. The germline V gene encodes CDR1 SNHLY and CDR2 FYNNEI. V lost 3 bases, J lost 3 bases, and 4 bases stayed unmatched. CDR3 residues: CASSEQGAINQPQHF. The CDR3 nucleotides read TGTGCCAGCAGTGAGCAGGGGGCCATCAATCAGCCCCAGCATTTT.

The chain employs TRBV12-3 or TRBV12-4 and TRBJ1-5, with D perhaps matching TRBD1 (5 bases). Trimming shortened V by 8 bases and J by 2 bases, and 25 bases separated the two germline ends. The CDR3 contains 18 residues. CDR3 bases: TGTGCCAGCTCGCCCGCGGCAGGGCGTGGGGGGGGCAATCAGCCCCAGCATTTT. As protein: CASSPAAGRGGGNQPQHF.

V gene TRBV28 combines with J gene TRBJ2-1, with TRBD2 matching 15 bases. This CDR3 spans 16 amino acids. Trimming cost V 6 bases and J 7 bases; bases outside gene matches: 7. CDR1 and CDR2 from the germline V gene are MDHEN and SYDVKM. The CDR3 reads CASSRTSGRARNEQFF. The CDR3 bases are TGTGCCAGCAGCAGGACTAGCGGGAGGGCACGGAATGAGCAGTTCTTC.